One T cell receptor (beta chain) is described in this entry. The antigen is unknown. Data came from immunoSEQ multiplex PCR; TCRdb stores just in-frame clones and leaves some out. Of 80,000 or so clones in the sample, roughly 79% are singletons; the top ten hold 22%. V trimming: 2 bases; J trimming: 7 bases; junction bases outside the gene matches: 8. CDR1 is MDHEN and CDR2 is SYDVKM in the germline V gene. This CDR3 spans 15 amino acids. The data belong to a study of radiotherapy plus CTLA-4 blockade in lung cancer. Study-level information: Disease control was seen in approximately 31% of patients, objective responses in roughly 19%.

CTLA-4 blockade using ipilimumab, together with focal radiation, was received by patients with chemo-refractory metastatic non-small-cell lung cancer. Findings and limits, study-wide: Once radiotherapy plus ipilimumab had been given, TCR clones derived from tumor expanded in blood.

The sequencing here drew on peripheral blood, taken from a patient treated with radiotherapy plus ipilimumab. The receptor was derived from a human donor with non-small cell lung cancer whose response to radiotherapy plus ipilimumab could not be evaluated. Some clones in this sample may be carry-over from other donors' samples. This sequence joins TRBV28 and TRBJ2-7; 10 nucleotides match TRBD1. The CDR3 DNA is TGTGCCAGCAGTTTACGGGGACAGGGGCGCTGGGAGCAGTACTTC. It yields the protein CASSLRGQGRWEQYF.